The clone carrying this T cell receptor beta chain has only a few counts. Its antigen is as yet unknown. The sample comes from a study of blood T cells in healthy people across ages. Study findings and constraints: Higher naive T cell percentage went strongly together with higher TCR beta diversity. The study found more naive CD4+ cells and higher diversity in long-lived than aged donors. Getting older went along with TCR beta diversity per million T cells dropping roughly linearly.

With a J-beta primer mix and a sample-barcoded 5' primer, a second PCR ran roughly 7 to 11 cycles. TCRdb fed the 5' RACE reads into MiXCR, producing one record per CDR3 protein. The sample includes about 570,000 distinct CDR3 sequences, 27% seen only once; the top ten take roughly 18%. The CDR3 is 14 residues long. The germline gives CDR1 SGHRS, CDR2 YFSETQ. Material for sequencing was blood. This rearrangement joins TRBV5-1 to TRBJ2-5, with 13 bases identical to TRBD2. The J call may be faulty, since TRBJ2-1 better matches the DNA end. The sequence came from a woman between 65 and 79 years old in good health. CDR3 in amino acids: CASMTSGGYNEQFF. CDR3 nucleotides: TGCGCCAGCATGACTAGCGGGGGGTACAATGAGCAGTTCTTC.